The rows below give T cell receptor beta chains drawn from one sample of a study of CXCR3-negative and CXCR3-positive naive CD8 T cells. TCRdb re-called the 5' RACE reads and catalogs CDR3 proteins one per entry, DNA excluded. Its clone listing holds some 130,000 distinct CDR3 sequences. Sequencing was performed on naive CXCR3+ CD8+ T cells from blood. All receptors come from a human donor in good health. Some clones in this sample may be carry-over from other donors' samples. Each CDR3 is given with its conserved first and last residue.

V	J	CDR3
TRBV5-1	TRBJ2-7	CASIKGQGAPYEQYF
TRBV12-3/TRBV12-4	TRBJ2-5	CASSLAGAETQYF
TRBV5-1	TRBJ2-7	CASSDDSSSYEQYF
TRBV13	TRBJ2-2	CASSSGRAYTGELFF
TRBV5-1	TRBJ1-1	CASSLDRENTEAFF
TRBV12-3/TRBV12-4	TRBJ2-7	CASSLNPQYEQYF
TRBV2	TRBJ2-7	CATIWDRGLREQYF
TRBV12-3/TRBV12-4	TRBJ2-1	CASSSGQGAYNEQFF
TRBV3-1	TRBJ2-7	CASSQLKGGYEQYF
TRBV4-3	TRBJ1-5	CASSQDWGQGFQPQHF
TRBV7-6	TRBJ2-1	CASSLAGLGSYNEQFF
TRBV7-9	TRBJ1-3	CASSPPRGPFGNTIYF
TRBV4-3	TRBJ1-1	CASSPRDRDTEAFF
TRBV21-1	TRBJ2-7	CASSERTGKKIYEQYF
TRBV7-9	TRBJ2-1	CASSPLVGTSGVQDNEQFF
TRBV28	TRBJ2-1	CASSFPSREISYNEQFF
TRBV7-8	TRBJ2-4	CASSLDRGGPKNIQYF
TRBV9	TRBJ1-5	CASSSAGTLGQPQHF
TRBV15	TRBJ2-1	CATSRVPVSGEQFF
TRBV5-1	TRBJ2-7	CASSLKGQGYEQYF
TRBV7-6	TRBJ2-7	CASSLTDGRGYEQYF
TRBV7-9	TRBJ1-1	CASSLVGGGTEAFF
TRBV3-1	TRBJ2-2	CASSPRGLAVPNTGELFF
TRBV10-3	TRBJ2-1	CAISEEAGGAVEQFF
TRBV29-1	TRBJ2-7	CSVPGIVLSEQYF
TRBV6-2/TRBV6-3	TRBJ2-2	CASSYSDFSANTGELFF
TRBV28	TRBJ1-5	CASSGPGQGFRQPQHF
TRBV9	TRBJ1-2	CASSAWDALVGGYTF
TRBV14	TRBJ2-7	CASSQLAGDYEQYF
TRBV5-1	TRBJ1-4	CASSPEADFNEKLFF
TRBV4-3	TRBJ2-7	CASSQESGSSYEQYF
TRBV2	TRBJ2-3	CASSWTSDTDTQYF
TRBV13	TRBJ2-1	CASSSPGVHNEQFF
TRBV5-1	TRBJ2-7	CASSDGTGVTDEQYF
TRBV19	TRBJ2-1	CASGQRGYNEQFF
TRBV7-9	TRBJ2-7	CATEGTATYEQYF
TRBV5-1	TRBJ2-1	CASYRDTNPTYNEQFF
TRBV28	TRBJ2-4	CASRKELAGNAKNIQYF
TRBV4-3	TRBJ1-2	CASSQGGTGPNYGYTF
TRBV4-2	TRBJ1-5	CASSQDPSNQPQHF
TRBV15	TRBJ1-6	CATSRVGRGPLHF